Here is one T cell receptor beta chain with its context. Its antigen is not yet known. No base quality values were provided; no much bigger clone lies one nucleotide off. This sample was included in a study of T cell responses to AZD1222 COVID-19 vaccine (dated by TCRdb to the early 2020s). Notes on the research overall: TCR sequencing covered some 250 trial participants: around 210 given two doses of AZD1222 and some 25 given two doses of MenACWY control vaccine. Trial participants were enrolled by age into subgroups of 18-55, 56-69 and 70-plus years, and around 140, 26 and 57 TCR-sequenced participants, respectively, were included in these subgroups.

In light of the paper, this sample's time point label describes: about 28 days (+/-7) after the second vaccine dose. Because spike-specific TCR depth and breadth did not differ between the two schedules, AZD1222 recipients who got a second dose at roughly 4 weeks were pooled with those who got a second dose at roughly 12 weeks. The vaccinee samples were drawn from two UK trials, COV001 and COV002, one of which was a single-blind randomized controlled phase 2/3 trial testing AZD1222 (ChAdOx1 nCoV-19) in healthy adults. For TCRbeta chain sequencing, PBMC samples were collected from trial participants at day 0 and at day 28 after the second dose. Inclusive of the bounding cysteine and phenylalanine, the CDR3 is 13 residues long. Left in the record is the CDR3 DNA by itself, 39 bases read in frame from the first base. Relative to germline, V is 11 bases shorter and J is 1 base shorter, with 14 bases between their ends. From the germline V gene, CDR1 is SGHTA and CDR2 is FQGNSA.

The CDR3 regions of human TCRbeta chains were subjected to immunosequencing. In the original analysis: TCRs in the repertoires were matched against a reference library of SARS-CoV-2-specific TCRs that had been generated with the MIRA antigen-specificity platform. Breadth was defined as the fraction of unique TCRs that were SARS-CoV-2-associated. Depth was defined as the fraction of total T cells that were SARS-CoV-2-associated. Using the MIRA data, every spike-specific TCR was mapped to the spike region that the TCR reacted to and assigned to either a CD4 or a CD8 class. Log10-transformed breadth and depth values were compared by one-way ANOVA with Sidak's multiple comparisons tests. The immuneACCESS repertoire file appears here via TCRdb, limited to in-frame rearrangements. These files lack a portion of the clones; in checked studies, under half of the deficit traces to unresolved V genes, and the cause of the others is not known. V, J and clone size are taken as reported in that table, and D and trimming were inferred from the DNA itself. The sample data list around 150,000 clones, and 90% of these were observed just once. The ten biggest clones cover around 6.3% of the sample.

The paper as a whole reports these results and caveats: Conclusions about previously exposed vaccinees were limited because only a handful of AZD1222 recipients were SARS-CoV-2 seropositive at baseline. Vaccine-associated CD4 TCRs spanned the whole spike protein, with dominant responses in regions 160-218 and 743-854. Because no day 14 peak-response samples were available, the repertoires could be characterized only after the peak T cell response. In the small 56-69-year group, the increase in depth fell short of significance, most likely because of low power. After two AZD1222 doses, spike-specific TCR breadth and depth were significantly higher than at day 0 and than in MenACWY recipients. Participants were mostly white British and included more females than males, and it was suggested by the authors that clonal diversity may have been underestimated. Epitopes outside the regions mutated in the B.1.351 and B.1.1.7 variants were reportedly recognized by nearly half of the unique spike-specific TCRs.

The chain is made from TRBV7-2 and TRBJ2-5, with the D call tentatively TRBD1 or TRBD2, each fitting 6 bases. Sample: peripheral blood, taken 28 days after the second AZD1222 dose. This sequence originates from an adult who received the AZD1222 COVID-19 vaccine. The encoded CDR3 is CASLRGPQETQYF. The sequenced DNA: TGTGCCTCCCTCCGGGGGCCCCAAGAGACCCAGTACTTC.